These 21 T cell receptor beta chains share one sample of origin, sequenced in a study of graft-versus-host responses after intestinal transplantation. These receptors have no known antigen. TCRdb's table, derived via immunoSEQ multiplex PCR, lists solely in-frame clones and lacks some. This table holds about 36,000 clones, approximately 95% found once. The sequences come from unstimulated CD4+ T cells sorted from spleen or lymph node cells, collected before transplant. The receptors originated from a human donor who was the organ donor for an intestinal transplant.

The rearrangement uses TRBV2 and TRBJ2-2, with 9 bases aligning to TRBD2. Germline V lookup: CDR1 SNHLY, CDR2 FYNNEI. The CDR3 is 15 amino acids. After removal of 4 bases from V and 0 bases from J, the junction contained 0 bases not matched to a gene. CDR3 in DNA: TGTGCCAGCAGTGGGACTAGCGCGAACACCGGGGAGCTGTTTTTT. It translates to CASSGTSANTGELFF.

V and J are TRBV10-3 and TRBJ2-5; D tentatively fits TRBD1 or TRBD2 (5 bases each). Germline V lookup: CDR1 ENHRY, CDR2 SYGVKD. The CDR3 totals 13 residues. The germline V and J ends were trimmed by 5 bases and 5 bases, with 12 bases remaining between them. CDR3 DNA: TGTGCCATCAGTTCACTAGGGGCGGAGACCCAGTACTTC. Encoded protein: CAISSLGAETQYF.

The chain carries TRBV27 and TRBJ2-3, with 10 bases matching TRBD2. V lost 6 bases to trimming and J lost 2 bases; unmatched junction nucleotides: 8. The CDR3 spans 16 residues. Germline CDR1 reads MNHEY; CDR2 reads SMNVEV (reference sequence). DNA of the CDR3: TGTGCCAGCAGACCCGGGACTAGCGTTCCCACAGATACGCAGTATTTT. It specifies CASRPGTSVPTDTQYF.

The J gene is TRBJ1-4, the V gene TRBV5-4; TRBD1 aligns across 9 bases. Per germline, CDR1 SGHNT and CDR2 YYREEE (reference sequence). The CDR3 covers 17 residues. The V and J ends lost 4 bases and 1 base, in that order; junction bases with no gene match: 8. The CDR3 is CASSQTGGGVTNEKLFF. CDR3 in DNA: TGTGCCAGCAGCCAGACAGGGGGTGGGGTAACTAATGAAAAACTGTTTTTT.

The CDR3, as DNA: TGTGCCAGCAGTGGGATCGGGGTGGCTCAGCCCCAGCATTTT. Translated: CASSGIGVAQPQHF. The V and J genes are TRBV6-5 and TRBJ1-5; no clear D. Germline values: CDR1 MNHEY, CDR2 SVGAGI. Trimming took off 5 bases at V and 6 bases at J, with 14 bases between the two ends. The CDR3 sequence is 14 residues long.

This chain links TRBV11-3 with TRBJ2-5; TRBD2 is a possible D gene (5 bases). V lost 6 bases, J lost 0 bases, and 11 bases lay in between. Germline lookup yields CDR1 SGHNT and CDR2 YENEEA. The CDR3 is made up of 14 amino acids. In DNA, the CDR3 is TGTGCCAGCAGTCCGACGGGGTACCAAGAGACCCAGTACTTC. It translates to CASSPTGYQETQYF. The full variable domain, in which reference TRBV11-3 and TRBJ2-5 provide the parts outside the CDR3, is EAGVVQSPRYKIIEKKQPVAFWCNPISGHNTLYWYLQNLGQGPELLIRYENEEAVDDSQLPKDRFSAERLKGVDSTLKIQPAELGDSAVYLCASSPTGYQETQYFGPGTRLLVL.

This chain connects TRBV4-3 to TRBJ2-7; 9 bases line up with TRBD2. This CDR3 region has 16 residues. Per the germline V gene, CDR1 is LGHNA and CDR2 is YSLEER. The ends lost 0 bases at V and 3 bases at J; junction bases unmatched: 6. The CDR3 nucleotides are TGCGCCAGCAGCCAAGATGGAGCGGGGGGTATCTACGAGCAGTACTTC. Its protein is CASSQDGAGGIYEQYF.

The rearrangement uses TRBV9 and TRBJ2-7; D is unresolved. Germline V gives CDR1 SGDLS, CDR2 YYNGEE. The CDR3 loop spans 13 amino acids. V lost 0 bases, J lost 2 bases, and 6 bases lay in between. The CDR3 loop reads CASSVGTAYEQYF. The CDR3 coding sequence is TGTGCCAGCAGCGTAGGAACAGCCTACGAGCAGTACTTC. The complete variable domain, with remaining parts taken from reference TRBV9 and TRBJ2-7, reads DSGVTQTPKHLITATGQRVTLRCSPRSGDLSVYWYQQSLDQGLQFLIQYYNGEERAKGNILERFSAQQFPDLHSELNLSSLELGDSALYFCASSVGTAYEQYFGPGTRLTVT.

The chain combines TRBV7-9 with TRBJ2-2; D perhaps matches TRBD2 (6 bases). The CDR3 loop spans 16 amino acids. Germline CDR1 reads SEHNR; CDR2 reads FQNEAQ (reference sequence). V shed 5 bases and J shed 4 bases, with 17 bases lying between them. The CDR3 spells CASSRDWRRGTGELFF. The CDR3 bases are TGTGCCAGCAGCAGGGACTGGCGGCGAGGCACCGGGGAGCTGTTTTTT. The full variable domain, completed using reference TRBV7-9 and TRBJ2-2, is DTGVSQNPRHKITKRGQNVTFRCDPISEHNRLYWYRQTLGQGPEFLTYFQNEAQLEKSRLLSDRFSAERPKGSFSTLEIQRTEQGDSAMYLCASSRDWRRGTGELFFGEGSRLTVL.

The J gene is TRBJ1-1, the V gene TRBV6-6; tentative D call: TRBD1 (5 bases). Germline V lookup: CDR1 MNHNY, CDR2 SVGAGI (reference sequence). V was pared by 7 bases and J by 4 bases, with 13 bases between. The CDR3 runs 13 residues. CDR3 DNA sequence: TGTGCCAGCAATCCAGGGTATGGCACTGAAGCTTTCTTT. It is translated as CASNPGYGTEAFF.

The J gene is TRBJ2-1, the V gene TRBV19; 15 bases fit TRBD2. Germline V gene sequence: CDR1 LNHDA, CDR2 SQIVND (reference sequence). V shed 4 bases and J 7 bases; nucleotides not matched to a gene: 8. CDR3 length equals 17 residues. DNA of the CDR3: TGTGCCAGTAGTAGGACTAGCGGGGGGGCGTCGGCTAATGAGCAGTTCTTC. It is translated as CASSRTSGGASANEQFF. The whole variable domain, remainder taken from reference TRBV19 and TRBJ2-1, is DGGITQSPKYLFRKEGQNVTLSCEQNLNHDAMYWYRQDPGQGLRLIYYSQIVNDFQKGDIAEGYSVSREKKESFPLTVTSAQKNPTAFYLCASSRTSGGASANEQFFGPGTRLTVL.

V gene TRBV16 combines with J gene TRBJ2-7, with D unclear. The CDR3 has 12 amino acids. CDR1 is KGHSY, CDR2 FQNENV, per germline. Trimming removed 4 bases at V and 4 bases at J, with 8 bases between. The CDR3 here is CASSPDGYEQYF. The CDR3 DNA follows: TGTGCCAGCAGCCCGGACGGATACGAGCAGTACTTC.

The CDR3 reads CAWSVRVSGANVLTF. The DNA of the CDR3 is TGTGCCTGGAGTGTGAGGGTCTCTGGGGCCAACGTCCTGACTTTC. The chain combines TRBV30 with TRBJ2-6, with D possibly matching TRBD2 (5 bases). There are 15 residues in the CDR3. Germline V lookup: CDR1 GTSNPN, CDR2 SVGIG (reference sequence). Deletions cut 0 bases from V and 0 bases from J, with 6 bases between.

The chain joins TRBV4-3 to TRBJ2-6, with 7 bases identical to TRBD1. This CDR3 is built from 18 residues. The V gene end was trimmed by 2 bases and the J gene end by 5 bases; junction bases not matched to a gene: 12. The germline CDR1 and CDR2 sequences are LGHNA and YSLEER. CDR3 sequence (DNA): TGCGCCAGCAGCCAAATGACAGGGTTTGAGGGTTGGGCCAACGTCCTGACTTTC. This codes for CASSQMTGFEGWANVLTF.

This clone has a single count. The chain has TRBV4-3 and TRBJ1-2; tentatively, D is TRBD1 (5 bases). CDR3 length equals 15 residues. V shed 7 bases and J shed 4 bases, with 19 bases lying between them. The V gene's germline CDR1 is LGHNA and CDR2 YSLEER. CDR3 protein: CASTIQGGAGYGYTF. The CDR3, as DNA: TGCGCCAGCACAATCCAGGGAGGGGCAGGCTATGGCTACACCTTC.

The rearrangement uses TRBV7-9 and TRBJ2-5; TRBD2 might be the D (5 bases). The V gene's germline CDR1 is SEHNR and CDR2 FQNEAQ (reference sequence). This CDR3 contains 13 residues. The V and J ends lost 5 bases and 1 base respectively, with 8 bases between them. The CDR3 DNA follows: TGTGCCAGCAGCCAAGGAGGCCAAGAGACCCAGTACTTC. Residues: CASSQGGQETQYF.

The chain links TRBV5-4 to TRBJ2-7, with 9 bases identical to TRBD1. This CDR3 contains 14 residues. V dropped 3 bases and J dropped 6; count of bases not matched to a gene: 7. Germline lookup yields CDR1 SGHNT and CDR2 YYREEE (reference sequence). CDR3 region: CASSSTGGRSEQYF. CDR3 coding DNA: TGTGCCAGCAGCTCGACAGGGGGGAGATCCGAGCAGTACTTC.

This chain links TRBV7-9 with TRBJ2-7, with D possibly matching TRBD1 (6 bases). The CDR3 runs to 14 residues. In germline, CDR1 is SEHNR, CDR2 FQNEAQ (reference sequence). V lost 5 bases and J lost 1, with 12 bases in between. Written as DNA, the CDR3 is TGTGCCAGCAGCCCCCGGACAGAGTCCTACGAGCAGTACTTC. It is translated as CASSPRTESYEQYF.

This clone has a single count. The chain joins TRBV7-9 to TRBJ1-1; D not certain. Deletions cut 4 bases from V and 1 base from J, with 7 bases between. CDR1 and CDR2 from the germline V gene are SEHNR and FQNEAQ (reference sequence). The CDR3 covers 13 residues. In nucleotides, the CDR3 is TGTGCCAGCAGCTGGGTTGCGAACACTGAAGCTTTCTTT. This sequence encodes CASSWVANTEAFF.

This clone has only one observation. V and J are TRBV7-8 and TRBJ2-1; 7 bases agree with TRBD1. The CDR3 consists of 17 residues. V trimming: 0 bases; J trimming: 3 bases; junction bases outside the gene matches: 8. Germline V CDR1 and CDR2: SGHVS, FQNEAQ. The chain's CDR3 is CASSLARQGSFYNEQFF. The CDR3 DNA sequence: TGTGCCAGCAGCTTAGCCCGACAGGGAAGTTTCTACAATGAGCAGTTCTTC.

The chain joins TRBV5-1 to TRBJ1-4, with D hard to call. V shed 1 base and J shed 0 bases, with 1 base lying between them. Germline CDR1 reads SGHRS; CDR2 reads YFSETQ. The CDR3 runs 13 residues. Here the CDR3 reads CASSLTTNEKLFF. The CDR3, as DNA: TGCGCCAGCAGCTTGACAACTAATGAAAAACTGTTTTTT.